A single sample gave rise to the 19 T cell receptor beta chains below, sequenced in a study of blood T cell repertoires in COVID-19. Sequencing was performed with immunoSEQ multiplex PCR; in TCRdb, only in-frame clones are kept and a portion is missing. The repertoire includes a few hundred thousand clones, 85% to 90% of them detected once, and more than 0.75% sits in the top ten. The source material was peripheral blood. These receptors were taken from a young man with acute or convalescent COVID-19.

The chain is built from TRBV5-6 and TRBJ2-3, with a tentative D call TRBD2 (6 bases). Per the germline V gene, CDR1 is SGHDT and CDR2 is YYEEEE. CDR3 length equals 13 residues. Trimming cost V 0 bases and J 5 bases, with 7 bases left between them. In nucleotides, the CDR3 is TGTGCCAGCAGCTTGGCGGGAGTAGATACGCAGTATTTT. Translation: CASSLAGVDTQYF.

This chain joins TRBV28 and TRBJ2-7, with a possible D match to TRBD1 (5 bases). Trimming cost V 10 bases and J 4 bases, with 11 bases left between them. The V gene's germline CDR1 is MDHEN and CDR2 SYDVKM. This CDR3 spans 11 amino acids. The CDR3 DNA is TGTGCCACCTGGGGCCATTACGAGCAGTACTTC. Protein: CATWGHYEQYF.

The rearrangement links TRBV5-6 to TRBJ2-1; D is perhaps TRBD1 (6 bases). The CDR3 totals 16 residues. The ends were cut back, 1 base at V and 6 bases at J, with 17 bases in the middle. Germline V lookup: CDR1 SGHDT, CDR2 YYEEEE. CDR3 coding DNA: TGTGCCAGCAGCTTGTCCGGGACCCTCAGGGGCAATGAGCAGTTCTTC. Protein product: CASSLSGTLRGNEQFF.

This chain uses TRBV19 with TRBJ2-1; 7 nucleotides match TRBD2. Germline CDR1 and CDR2: LNHDA and SQIVND (reference sequence). The trim removed 1 base at V and 9 bases at J, leaving 6 bases unmatched. This CDR3 spans 14 amino acids. This CDR3 reads CASSIAGGSIEQFF. The CDR3 DNA follows: TGTGCCAGTAGTATAGCGGGAGGTTCAATTGAGCAGTTCTTC.

This clone was detected a few times. Here the CDR3 reads CASSLLRRVNTEAFF. Here the CDR3 DNA reads TGTGCCAGCAGTTTATTACGCAGGGTGAACACTGAAGCTTTCTTT. The chain has TRBV28 and TRBJ1-1, with D perhaps TRBD1 (5 bases). Germline CDR1 MDHEN, CDR2 SYDVKM. Deletions cut 1 base from V and 0 bases from J, with 9 bases between. This CDR3 spans 15 amino acids.

The chain has TRBV5-1 and TRBJ1-1, with TRBD1 matching over 8 bases. Losses at the gene ends were 3 bases for V and 3 bases for J; bases not matched to a gene: 7. Per the germline V gene, CDR1 is SGHRS and CDR2 is YFSETQ. This CDR3 region has 15 residues. CDR3 sequence: CASSWTGFADTEAFF. CDR3 sequence (DNA): TGCGCCAGCAGCTGGACAGGGTTCGCGGACACTGAAGCTTTCTTT.

CDR3 amino acids: CAYLPGYNEQFF. The CDR3 coding sequence is TGTGCCTACCTTCCGGGCTACAATGAGCAGTTCTTC. The chain is built from TRBV30 and TRBJ2-1; D gene uncertain. Between the trimmed V and J ends, which lost 7 bases and 3 bases, there was a span of 10 bases. CDR3 length equals 12 residues. CDR1 and CDR2 from the germline V gene are GTSNPN and SVGIG (reference sequence).

Points on this clone: Other DNA sequences of this sample code for an identical CDR3. The chain recombines TRBV20-1 with TRBJ2-7; the D is unclear. The CDR3 contains 11 residues. The germline V gene has CDR1 DFQATT and CDR2 SNEGSKA (reference sequence). The V end was cut by 3 bases, the J end by 3 bases, with 6 bases between. This chain's CDR3 is CSASLSYEQYF. The CDR3 nucleotides are TGCAGTGCTAGTCTTAGCTACGAGCAGTACTTC.

This chain connects TRBV6-6 to TRBJ1-3; weak D call: TRBD1 (5 bases). V lost 7 bases and J 0 bases, leaving 25 bases between the germline ends. Germline-derived CDR1 and CDR2 are MNHNY and SVGAGI (reference sequence). CDR3 length: 19 amino acids. The CDR3 nucleotides are TGTGCCAGCATTCGGGCTGTCCCGGGACTGAAGTACTCTGGAAACACCATATATTTT. This codes for CASIRAVPGLKYSGNTIYF.

The chain links TRBV27 to TRBJ1-1; D is possibly TRBD1 (6 bases). The germline V gene has CDR1 MNHEY and CDR2 SMNVEV (reference sequence). V was cut by 7 bases and J by 1 base, with 10 bases left in between. This CDR3 spans 13 amino acids. Here the CDR3 reads CASMRGWNTEAFF. DNA for the CDR3: TGTGCCAGCATGAGGGGGTGGAACACTGAAGCTTTCTTT.

J is TRBJ1-3 and V is TRBV5-1; TRBD1 matches at 8 bases. The germline V gene has CDR1 SGHRS and CDR2 YFSETQ. Losses at the gene ends were 4 bases for V and 3 bases for J; bases not matched to a gene: 6. The CDR3 covers 15 residues. DNA of the CDR3: TGCGCCAGCAGCCGGGGGACAGGCGGTGGAAACACCATATATTTT. Its translation: CASSRGTGGGNTIYF.

The chain uses TRBV6-6 and TRBJ1-5; a possible D gene is TRBD1 (6 bases). With 5 bases removed from V and 1 base from J, the gap between germline ends came to 12 bases. Germline lookup yields CDR1 MNHNY and CDR2 SVGAGI (reference sequence). CDR3 length: 15 residues. CDR3 in amino acids: CASSPSRGSNQPQHF. The CDR3 DNA sequence: TGTGCCAGCAGTCCTAGCAGGGGAAGCAATCAGCCCCAGCATTTT.

This chain uses TRBV12-3 or TRBV12-4 with TRBJ1-5; D possibly corresponds to TRBD1 (6 bases). The germline V and J ends were trimmed by 3 bases and 7 bases, with 10 bases remaining between them. This CDR3 has 13 residues. Here the CDR3 DNA reads TGTGCCAGCAGTTTTGGGGGCGAGCAGCCCCAGCATTTT. Its protein is CASSFGGEQPQHF.

This chain links TRBV19 with TRBJ2-7; 8 bases are shared with TRBD1. The CDR3 totals 14 residues. Unmatched junction bases numbered 7, after V lost 6 bases and J lost 3 bases. Germline V CDR1 and CDR2: LNHDA, SQIVND (reference sequence). CDR3 sequence reads: CASSTGTGHYEQYF. The CDR3 nucleotides read TGTGCCAGTAGCACCGGGACAGGACACTACGAGCAGTACTTC.

The chain is built from TRBV4-1 and TRBJ2-3, with no clear D. CDR1 is MGHRA and CDR2 is YSYEKL in the germline V gene. The CDR3 totals 15 residues. Trimming removed 0 bases from V and 0 bases from J, with 7 bases in between. The CDR3 region has the DNA TGCGCCAGCAGCCAAGAGTGGCAGAGCACAGATACGCAGTATTTT. It translates to CASSQEWQSTDTQYF.

This clone was detected only once. The chain combines TRBV6-6 with TRBJ1-6; D gene ambiguous. The germline V and J ends were trimmed by 4 bases and 9 bases, with 4 bases remaining between them. Germline V gene sequence: CDR1 MNHNY, CDR2 SVGAGI (reference sequence). The CDR3 runs to 11 residues. Here the CDR3 DNA reads TGTGCCAGCAGTTCGCGTTCACCCCTCCACTTT. It specifies CASSSRSPLHF.

This clone was picked up a small number of times. The V call is TRBV28, the J call TRBJ1-6, with 11 nucleotides matching TRBD1. The germline V gene has CDR1 MDHEN and CDR2 SYDVKM. This CDR3 is built from 15 residues. V dropped 5 bases and J dropped 10; count of bases not matched to a gene: 7. CDR3 protein: CASSTRDRGSSPLHF. DNA for the CDR3: TGTGCCAGCAGTACACGGGACAGGGGGAGCTCACCCCTCCACTTT.

The chain links TRBV18 to TRBJ1-2; TRBD1 aligns across 9 bases. The CDR3 has 15 residues. Germline lookup yields CDR1 KGHSH and CDR2 LQKENI. J gave up 4 bases and V 2 bases, and 5 bases lay outside the gene matches. For the CDR3, the DNA is TGTGCCAGCTCACCATTCGGACAGGGGACCTATGGCTACACCTTC. It encodes CASSPFGQGTYGYTF.

This rearrangement joins TRBV28 to TRBJ2-7, with D possibly matching TRBD2 (6 bases). With 6 bases removed from V and 0 bases from J, the gap between germline ends came to 18 bases. Germline-derived CDR1 and CDR2 are MDHEN and SYDVKM. The CDR3 sequence is 16 residues long. DNA of the CDR3: TGTGCCAGCAGCCCTTTGAGGGGACTGCGCTCCTACGAGCAGTACTTC. Encoded protein: CASSPLRGLRSYEQYF.